This is a list of T cell receptor gamma chains from one sample in a study of γδ T cells in repeated Plasmodium falciparum infection. TCRdb re-called the multiplex PCR reads with CATT. The sample has about 30,000 gamma-chain clones, under 1.5% seen once; the top ten hold approximately 20%. The specimen sequenced was gamma-delta T cells from blood. The receptors here all came from a pool of human donors (malaria-infected and uninfected, not separated). The CDR3 runs from the conserved cysteine through the conserved F or W. Each record gives: CDR3 length, J gene, V gene, clone size, CDR3 DNA, CDR3 protein. The size entry gives once, few, many or a size class.

10 | TRGJ1/TRGJ2 | TRGV4 | many | TGTGCCACCTGGGATTCGAAGAAACTCTTT | CATWDSKKLF
11 | TRGJ1/TRGJ2 | TRGV3 | many | TGTGCCACCTGGGACACGGGTAAGAAACTCTTT | CATWDTGKKLF
17 | TRGJP | TRGV9 | many | TGTGCCTTGTGGGAGGTGCGTGAAGAGTTGGGCAAAAAAATCAAGGTATTT | CALWEVREELGKKIKVF
12 | TRGJ1/TRGJ2 | TRGV3 | medium-sized | TGTGCCACCTGGGACAGGCTATATAAGAAACTCTTT | CATWDRLYKKLF
11 | TRGJ1/TRGJ2 | TRGV8 | many | TGTGCCACCTGGGATACTTATAAGAAACTCTTT | CATWDTYKKLF
19 | TRGJP | TRGV9 | many | TGTGCCTTGTGGGAGGTGCGGGGCCTACAAGAGTTGGGCAAAAAAATCAAGGTATTT | CALWEVRGLQELGKKIKVF
13 | TRGJ1/TRGJ2 | TRGV4 | many | TGTGCCACCTGGGATGGGCCGAGTTATAAGAAACTCTTT | CATWDGPSYKKLF
15 | TRGJ1/TRGJ2 | TRGV9 | many | TGTGCCTTGTGGGAGGCGGAACTACCTTATTATAAGAAACTCTTT | CALWEAELPYYKKLF
14 | TRGJ1/TRGJ2 | TRGV3 | many | TGTGCCACCTGGGACGTCCAGGATTATTATAAGAAACTCTTT | CATWDVQDYYKKLF
15 | TRGJ1/TRGJ2 | TRGV3 | many | TGTGCCACCTGGGACAGGCCCTTGAGAGGGTATAAGAAACTCTTT | CATWDRPLRGYKKLF
12 | TRGJ1/TRGJ2 | TRGV9 | many | TGTGCCTTGTGGGAGGTCGGTTATAAGAAACTCTTT | CALWEVGYKKLF
14 | TRGJ1/TRGJ2 | TRGV4 | many | TGTGCCACCTGGGCCCTAGGAGGTTATTATAAGAAACTCTTT | CATWALGGYYKKLF
11 | TRGJ1/TRGJ2 | TRGV4 | many | TGTGCCACCTGGGATGACCATAAGAAACTCTTT | CATWDDHKKLF
14 | TRGJ1/TRGJ2 | TRGV9 | many | TGTGCCTTGTGGGAGAAAGCTATTTATTATAAGAAACTCTTT | CALWEKAIYYKKLF
13 | TRGJP2 | TRGV4 | many | TGTGCCACCTGGGATAGGGGTGATTGGATCAAGACGTTT | CATWDRGDWIKTF
13 | TRGJ1/TRGJ2 | TRGV3 | many | TGTGCCACCTGGGGCCTCCCTTCGTATAAGAAACTCTTT | CATWGLPSYKKLF
14 | TRGJP2 | TRGV4 | many | TGTGCCACCTGGGATGGGCCGGGTGATTGGATCAAGACGTTT | CATWDGPGDWIKTF
15 | TRGJ1/TRGJ2 | TRGV2 | many | TGTGCCACCTGGGACGGGCCGAGGCGTTATTATAAGAAACTCTTT | CATWDGPRRYYKKLF
16 | TRGJP1 | TRGV8 | many | TGTGCCACCTGGGCAATTTCTCTCTACACTGGTTGGTTCAAGATATTT | CATWAISLYTGWFKIF
16 | TRGJP2 | TRGV4 | many | TGTGCCACCTGGGATGGGCGCCTTAGTAGTGATTGGATCAAGACGTTT | CATWDGRLSSDWIKTF
16 | TRGJ1/TRGJ2 | TRGV3 | many | TGTGCCACCTGGGACAGCCAGTTACTAGATTATTATGAGAAACTCTTT | CATWDSQLLDYYEKLF
12 | TRGJ1/TRGJ2 | TRGV4 | many | TGTGCCACCTGGGGATCTTATTATAAGAAACTCTTT | CATWGSYYKKLF
12 | TRGJ1/TRGJ2 | TRGV2 | many | TGTGCCACCTGGGACCCGAATTATAAGAAACTCTTT | CATWDPNYKKLF
15 | TRGJP | TRGV5 | many | TGTGCCACCTGGGACAGGCATTTGGGCAAGAAAATCAAGGTATTT | CATWDRHLGKKIKVF
15 | TRGJP | TRGV9 | large | TGTGCCTTGTGGGAGAAAGAGTTGGGCAAAAAAATCAAGGTATTT | CALWEKELGKKIKVF
14 | TRGJ1/TRGJ2 | TRGV3 | many | TGTGCCACCTGGGACAGGCTGGTGAGATATAAGAAACTCTTT | CATWDRLVRYKKLF
17 | TRGJP2 | TRGV9 | many | TGTGCCTTGTGGGAACCGCGGAAGTATAGTAGTGATTGGATCAAGACGTTT | CALWEPRKYSSDWIKTF
15 | TRGJ1/TRGJ2 | TRGV9 | medium-sized | TGTGCCTTGTGGGAGGTGGAAGTGAACTATTATAAGAAACTCTTT | CALWEVEVNYYKKLF
13 | TRGJ1/TRGJ2 | TRGV8 | few | TGTGCCCCCTGGGATAGGCGTGTGGATAAGAAACTCTTT | CAPWDRRVDKKLF
12 | TRGJ1/TRGJ2 | TRGV4 | many | TGTGCCACCTGGGGGAGAGATTATAAGAAACTCTTT | CATWGRDYKKLF
13 | TRGJ1/TRGJ2 | TRGV3 | many | TGTGCCACCTGGGACAGGCCCGGTTATAAGAAACTCTTT | CATWDRPGYKKLF
13 | TRGJP | TRGV9 | medium-sized | TGTGCCTTGCAAGAGTTGGGCAAAAAAATCAAGGTATTT | CALQELGKKIKVF
14 | TRGJ1/TRGJ2 | TRGV2 | many | TGTGCCACCTGGGACGGCTTCTCGGGGGGAAAGAAACTCTTT | CATWDGFSGGKKLF
14 | TRGJ1/TRGJ2 | TRGV8 | many | TGTGCCACCTGGGGTCTTGGGAATTATTATAAGAAACTCTTT | CATWGLGNYYKKLF
16 | TRGJP | TRGV9 | large | TGTGCCTTGTGGGAGGCTCAAGAGTTGGGCAAAAAAATCAAGGTATTT | CALWEAQELGKKIKVF
12 | TRGJ1/TRGJ2 | TRGV4 | many | TGTGCCACCTGGGACAGAGGGTATAAGAAACTCTTT | CATWDRGYKKLF
18 | TRGJP | TRGV9 | large | TGTGCCTTGTGGGAGGTGCATGAATCAGAGTTGGGCAAAAAAATCAAGGTATTT | CALWEVHESELGKKIKVF
15 | TRGJP2 | TRGV2 | many | TGTGCCACCTGGGACACAAATAGTAGTGATTGGATCAAGACGTTT | CATWDTNSSDWIKTF
17 | TRGJP | TRGV9 | many | TGTGCCTTGTGGGAGGGCCCACAAGGGTTGGGCAAAAAAATCAAGGTATTT | CALWEGPQGLGKKIKVF
13 | TRGJ1/TRGJ2 | TRGV4 | many | TGTGCCACCTGGGATTCCGATTATTATAAGAAACTCTTT | CATWDSDYYKKLF
15 | TRGJP2 | TRGV2 | many | TGTGCCACCTGGGACGGGCCGGGTGGTGATTGGATCAAGACGTTT | CATWDGPGGDWIKTF
11 | TRGJP2 | TRGV9 | many | TGTGCCTTGTGGGCTGATTGGATCAAGACGTTT | CALWADWIKTF
12 | TRGJ1/TRGJ2 | TRGV4 | many | TGTGCCACCTTCCCGAATTATTATAAGAAACTCTTT | CATFPNYYKKLF
11 | TRGJ1/TRGJ2 | TRGV9 | many | TGTGCCTTGTGGGCCTATTATAAGAAACTCTTT | CALWAYYKKLF
15 | TRGJ1/TRGJ2 | TRGV8 | few | TGTGCCACCTGGGATCCCGCTAATTATTATTATAAGAAACTCTTT | CATWDPANYYYKKLF
16 | TRGJP | TRGV9 | medium-sized | TGTGCCTTGTGGGAGGCGGGAGAGTTGGGCAAAAAAATCAAGGTATTT | CALWEAGELGKKIKVF
13 | TRGJ1/TRGJ2 | TRGV8 | many | TGTGCCACCTGGAGACCGAATTATTATAAGAAACTCTTT | CATWRPNYYKKLF
13 | TRGJ1/TRGJ2 | TRGV5 | many | TGTGCCACCTGGGACAGGCGTGTTGATAAGAAACTCTTT | CATWDRRVDKKLF
16 | TRGJP | TRGV9 | many | TGTGCCTTGTGGGGTCAGGAAGAGTTGGGCAAAAAAATCAAGGTATTT | CALWGQEELGKKIKVF
13 | TRGJ1/TRGJ2 | TRGV2 | many | TGTGCCACCTGGGACGGGCCTGAGCATAAGAAACTCTTT | CATWDGPEHKKLF